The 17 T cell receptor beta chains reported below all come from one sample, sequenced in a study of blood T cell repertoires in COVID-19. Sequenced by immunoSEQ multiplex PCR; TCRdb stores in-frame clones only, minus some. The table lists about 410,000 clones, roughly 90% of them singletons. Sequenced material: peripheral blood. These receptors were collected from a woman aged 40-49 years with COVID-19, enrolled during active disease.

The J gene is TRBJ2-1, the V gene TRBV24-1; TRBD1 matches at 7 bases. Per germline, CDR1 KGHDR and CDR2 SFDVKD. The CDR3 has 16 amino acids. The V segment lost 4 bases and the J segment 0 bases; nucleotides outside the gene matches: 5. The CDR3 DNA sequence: TGTGCCACCAGTGACTCCAAGGGGGCCTCCTACAATGAGCAGTTCTTC. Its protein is CATSDSKGASYNEQFF.

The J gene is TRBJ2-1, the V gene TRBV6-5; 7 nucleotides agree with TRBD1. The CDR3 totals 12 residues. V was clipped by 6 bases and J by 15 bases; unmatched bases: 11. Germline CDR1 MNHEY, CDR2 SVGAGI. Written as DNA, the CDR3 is TGTGCCAGCAGGCAGGGGGAGTGGGTTTGGTTCTTC. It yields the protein CASRQGEWVWFF.

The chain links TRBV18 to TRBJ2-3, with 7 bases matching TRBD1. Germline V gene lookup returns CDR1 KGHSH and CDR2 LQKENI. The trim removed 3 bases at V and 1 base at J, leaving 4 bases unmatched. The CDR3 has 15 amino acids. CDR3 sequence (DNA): TGTGCCAGCTCACCGCCAGGACAGGGCACAGATACGCAGTATTTT. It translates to CASSPPGQGTDTQYF.

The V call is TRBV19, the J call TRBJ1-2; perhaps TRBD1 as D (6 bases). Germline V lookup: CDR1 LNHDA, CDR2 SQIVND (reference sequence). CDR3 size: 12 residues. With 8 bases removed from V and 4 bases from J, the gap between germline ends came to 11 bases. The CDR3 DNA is TGTGCCAGTCCCCCGGACAGCTATGGCTACACCTTC. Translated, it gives CASPPDSYGYTF.

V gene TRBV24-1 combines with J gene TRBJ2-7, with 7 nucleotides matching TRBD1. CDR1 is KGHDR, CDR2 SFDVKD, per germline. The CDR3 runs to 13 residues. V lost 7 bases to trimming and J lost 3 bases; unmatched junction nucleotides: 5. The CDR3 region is CATRDDRDYEQYF. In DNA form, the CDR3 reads TGTGCCACCAGGGACGACAGGGACTACGAGCAGTACTTC.

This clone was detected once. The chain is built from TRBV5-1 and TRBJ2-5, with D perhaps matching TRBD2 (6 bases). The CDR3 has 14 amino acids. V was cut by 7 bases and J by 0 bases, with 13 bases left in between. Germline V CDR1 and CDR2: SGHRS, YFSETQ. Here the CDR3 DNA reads TGCGCCAGCTTCCCACGGGGGAACCAAGAGACCCAGTACTTC. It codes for CASFPRGNQETQYF.

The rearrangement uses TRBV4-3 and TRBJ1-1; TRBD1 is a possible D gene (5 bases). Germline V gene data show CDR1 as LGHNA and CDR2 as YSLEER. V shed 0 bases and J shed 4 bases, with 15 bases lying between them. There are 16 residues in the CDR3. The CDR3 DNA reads TGCGCCAGCAGCCAAGACCCGTTGCGGGGGGTCACTGAAGCTTTCTTT. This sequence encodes CASSQDPLRGVTEAFF.

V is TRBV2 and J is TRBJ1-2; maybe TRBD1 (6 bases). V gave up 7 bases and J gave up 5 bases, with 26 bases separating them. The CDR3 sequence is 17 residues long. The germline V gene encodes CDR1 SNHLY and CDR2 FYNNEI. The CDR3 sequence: CASTEAEGTSWGYGYTF. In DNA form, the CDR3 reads TGTGCCAGCACCGAAGCAGAAGGGACATCCTGGGGGTATGGCTACACCTTC.

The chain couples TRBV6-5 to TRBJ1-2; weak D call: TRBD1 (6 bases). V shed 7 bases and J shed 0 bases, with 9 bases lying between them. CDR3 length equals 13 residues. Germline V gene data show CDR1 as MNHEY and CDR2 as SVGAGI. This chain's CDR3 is CASKDSTNYGYTF. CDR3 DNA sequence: TGTGCCAGCAAGGACAGCACTAACTATGGCTACACCTTC.

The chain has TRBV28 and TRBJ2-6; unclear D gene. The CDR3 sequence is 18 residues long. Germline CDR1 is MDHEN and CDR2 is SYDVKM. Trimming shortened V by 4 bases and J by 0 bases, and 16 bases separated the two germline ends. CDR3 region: CASSYIPARYSGANVLTF. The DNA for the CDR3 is TGTGCCAGCAGTTATATCCCCGCGCGGTACTCTGGGGCCAACGTCCTGACTTTC. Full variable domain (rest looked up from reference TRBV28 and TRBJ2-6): DVKVTQSSRYLVKRTGEKVFLECVQDMDHENMFWYRQDPGLGLRLIYFSYDVKMKEKGDIPEGYSVSREKKERFSLILESASTNQTSMYLCASSYIPARYSGANVLTFGAGSRLTVL.

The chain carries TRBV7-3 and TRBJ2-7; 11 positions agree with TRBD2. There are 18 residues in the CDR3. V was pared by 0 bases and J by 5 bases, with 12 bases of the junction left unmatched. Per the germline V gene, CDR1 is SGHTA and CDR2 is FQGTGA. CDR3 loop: CASSLTPALAGGPNEQYF. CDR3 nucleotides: TGTGCCAGCAGCTTAACCCCCGCCTTAGCGGGAGGGCCTAACGAGCAGTACTTC.

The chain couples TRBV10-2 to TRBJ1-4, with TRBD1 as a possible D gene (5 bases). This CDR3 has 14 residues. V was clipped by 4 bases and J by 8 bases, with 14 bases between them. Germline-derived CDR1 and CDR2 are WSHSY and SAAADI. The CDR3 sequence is CASSGGGRGEKLFF. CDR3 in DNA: TGCGCCAGCAGTGGGGGGGGACGAGGCGAAAAACTGTTTTTT.

DNA of the CDR3: TGCAGCGTTGAGAACAGGGGGCTTAACTATGGCTACACCTTC. Residues: CSVENRGLNYGYTF. The chain combines TRBV29-1 with TRBJ1-2; the match to TRBD1 covers 9 bases. The V and J ends lost 3 bases and 1 base, in that order; junction bases with no gene match: 3. Germline V CDR1 and CDR2: SQVTM, ANQGSEA. The CDR3 sequence is 14 residues long.

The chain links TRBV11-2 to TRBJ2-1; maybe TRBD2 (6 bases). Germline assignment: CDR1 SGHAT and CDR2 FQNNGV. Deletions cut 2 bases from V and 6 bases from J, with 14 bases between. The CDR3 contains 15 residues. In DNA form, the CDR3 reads TGTGCCAGCAGCTTAATCCGGGAGCACCCCAATGAGCAGTTCTTC. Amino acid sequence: CASSLIREHPNEQFF.

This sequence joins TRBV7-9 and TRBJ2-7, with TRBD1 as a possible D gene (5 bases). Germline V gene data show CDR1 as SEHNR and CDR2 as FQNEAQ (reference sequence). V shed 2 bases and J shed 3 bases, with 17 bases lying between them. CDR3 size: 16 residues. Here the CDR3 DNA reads TGTGCCAGCAGCTTATTCCCCAGACAGCGCTTCTACGAGCAGTACTTC. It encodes CASSLFPRQRFYEQYF. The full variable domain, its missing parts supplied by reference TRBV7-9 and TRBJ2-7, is DTGVSQNPRHKITKRGQNVTFRCDPISEHNRLYWYRQTLGQGPEFLTYFQNEAQLEKSRLLSDRFSAERPKGSFSTLEIQRTEQGDSAMYLCASSLFPRQRFYEQYFGPGTRLTVT.

CDR3 DNA sequence: TGTGCCAGTACACAGGGGAACATTCAGTACTTC. Its protein is CASTQGNIQYF. The V gene is TRBV19, the J gene TRBJ2-4; 7 nucleotides match TRBD1. The CDR3 extends over 11 amino acids. Germline V gene lookup returns CDR1 LNHDA and CDR2 SQIVND (reference sequence). The J segment lost 7 bases and the V segment lost 7 bases, leaving 1 base of the junction unmatched. The full variable domain, completed using reference TRBV19 and TRBJ2-4, is DGGITQSPKYLFRKEGQNVTLSCEQNLNHDAMYWYRQDPGQGLRLIYYSQIVNDFQKGDIAEGYSVSREKKESFPLTVTSAQKNPTAFYLCASTQGNIQYFGAGTRLSVL.

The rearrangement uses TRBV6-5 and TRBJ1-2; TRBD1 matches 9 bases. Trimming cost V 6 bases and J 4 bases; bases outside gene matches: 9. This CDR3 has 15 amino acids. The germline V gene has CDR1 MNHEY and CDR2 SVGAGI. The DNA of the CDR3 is TGTGCCAGCAGAAGGACAGGGGAACCTGGCTATGGCTACACCTTC. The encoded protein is CASRRTGEPGYGYTF.